This T cell receptor beta chain was captured by sequencing in a study of T cells in Graves' hyperthyroidism and ophthalmopathy. Study findings and constraints: The model anticipated ophthalmopathy a median about six months pre-onset.

Researchers amplified the TCR beta CDR3 regions from RNA transcripts. Using the HTBI primer set, a first-round RT-PCR was run on the TCR CDR3. TCRdb recomputed calls from the multiplex PCR reads with MiXCR, one row per CDR3 protein. This table holds about 320,000 distinct CDR3 sequences, roughly 15% found once. On this clonotype: Its antigen remains unidentified.

PBMCs were obtained from about 9 ml fresh peripheral blood. This CDR3 has 16 residues. The germline V gene encodes CDR1 MGHRA and CDR2 YSYEKL. With V trimmed by 3 bases and J by 2 bases, 9 bases remained unmatched. The sample was blood. The V call is TRBV4-1, the J call TRBJ2-7; 8 nucleotides align to TRBD2. The receptor comes from a man aged 25 to 40 with Graves' hyperthyroidism. CDR3 amino acids: CASSQDYSGITYEQYF. The CDR3, as DNA: TGCGCCAGCAGCCAGGACTATAGCGGGATAACCTACGAGCAGTACTTC.